The 11 T cell receptor beta chains below come from one sample, sequenced in a study of blood T cell repertoires in COVID-19. Method: immunoSEQ multiplex PCR; TCRdb's copy keeps in-frame clones and lacks some. The sample comprises 200,000 to 250,000 clones, around nine tenths of which are singletons, and approximately 7.2% rests with the top ten. Sequencing was done on a sample of peripheral blood. Receptors were obtained from a woman aged 70-85 years with active or convalescent COVID-19.

This clone was seen only once. The chain employs TRBV14 and TRBJ1-2, with 9 bases aligning to TRBD1. The CDR3 extends over 14 amino acids. The V gene end was trimmed by 4 bases and the J gene end by 7 bases; junction bases not matched to a gene: 7. Germline V gives CDR1 SGHDN, CDR2 FVKESK. CDR3 amino acids: CASSPRQGVLGYTF. As DNA, the CDR3 is TGTGCCAGCAGCCCTAGACAGGGGGTTCTTGGCTACACCTTC.

The V and J genes are TRBV5-4 and TRBJ2-2, with D perhaps TRBD1 (5 bases). This CDR3 is built from 15 residues. Trimming removed 3 bases from V and 5 bases from J, with 14 bases in between. Germline V gene data show CDR1 as SGHNT and CDR2 as YYREEE (reference sequence). CDR3 sequence: CASSSTGGETGELFF. The CDR3 DNA sequence: TGTGCCAGCAGCTCCACAGGTGGGGAAACCGGGGAGCTGTTTTTT.

The chain recombines TRBV19 with TRBJ2-7; TRBD1 matches at 10 bases. This CDR3 region has 13 residues. Looked up from germline, CDR1 is LNHDA and CDR2 is SQIVND (reference sequence). The trim removed 8 bases at V and 3 bases at J, leaving 4 bases unmatched. The CDR3 loop is CASARDRGYEQYF. The CDR3 nucleotides are TGTGCCAGTGCGCGGGACAGGGGCTACGAGCAGTACTTC.

The chain uses TRBV19 and TRBJ2-7, with 9 bases identical to TRBD1. The CDR3 length is 13 residues. Per the germline V gene, CDR1 is LNHDA and CDR2 is SQIVND (reference sequence). J lost 3 bases, V lost 6 bases, and 3 bases had no gene match. Here the CDR3 DNA reads TGTGCCAGTAGGGGACAGGGCCTCTACGAGCAGTACTTC. Its translation: CASRGQGLYEQYF.

J is TRBJ2-6 and V is TRBV19, with unresolved D. The CDR3 is 16 amino acids. CDR1 LNHDA and CDR2 SQIVND come from the germline V gene (reference sequence). V was pared by 3 bases and J by 0 bases, with 9 bases between. The CDR3: CASSIFSLSGANVLTF. The CDR3 nucleotides read TGTGCCAGTAGTATTTTCTCCCTCTCTGGGGCCAACGTCCTGACTTTC.

The table lists this clone with a count of one. The chain uses TRBV12-3 or TRBV12-4 and TRBJ1-2; D is ambiguous. The length of the CDR3 is 13 residues. V was cut by 3 bases and J by 4 bases, with 9 bases left in between. CDR3 in DNA: TGTGCCAGCAGTTTCTCAGAGGGCTATGGCTACACCTTC. Translating gives CASSFSEGYGYTF.

A single count supports this clone. The genes are TRBV4-3 and TRBJ2-3; D is perhaps TRBD2 (7 bases). This CDR3 has 16 amino acids. Germline CDR1 is LGHNA and CDR2 is YSLEER. Trimming removed 2 bases from V and 2 bases from J, with 14 bases in between. Here the CDR3 DNA reads TGCGCCAGCAGCCAAAGGTGGGGGGGCTCCACAGATACGCAGTATTTT. Protein product: CASSQRWGGSTDTQYF.

The chain employs TRBV2 and TRBJ2-1; D is unresolved. CDR1 is SNHLY and CDR2 is FYNNEI in the germline V gene. The CDR3 is 11 residues long. V was clipped by 7 bases and J by 7 bases, with 8 bases between them. The CDR3 protein is CASNRRNEQFF. CDR3 nucleotide sequence: TGTGCCAGCAATCGCCGGAATGAGCAGTTCTTC.

The chain carries TRBV7-2 and TRBJ1-2; no clear D. Trimming cost V 3 bases and J 2 bases, with 7 bases left between them. Germline loops: CDR1 SGHTA, CDR2 FQGNSA. The CDR3 is 13 amino acids. Written as DNA, the CDR3 is TGTGCCAGCAGCTTTACACGAAACTATGGCTACACCTTC. Protein: CASSFTRNYGYTF.

DNA of the CDR3: TGTGCCAGTAGTTCGACAGGGGGGGGCACTGAAGCTTTCTTT. Translated: CASSSTGGGTEAFF. The rearrangement uses TRBV19 and TRBJ1-1; TRBD1 matches at 9 bases. V lost 5 bases, J lost 4 bases, and 5 bases stayed unmatched. The CDR3 runs 14 residues. The germline V gene encodes CDR1 LNHDA and CDR2 SQIVND (reference sequence).

The V and J genes are TRBV6-5 and TRBJ2-7; D remains unclear. Germline lookup yields CDR1 MNHEY and CDR2 SVGAGI. V was trimmed by 7 bases and J by 1 base, leaving 5 bases between them. This CDR3 has 11 amino acids. As DNA, the CDR3 is TGTGCCAGCAAGAGGTCCTACGAGCAGTACTTC. Encoded protein: CASKRSYEQYF.